One and the same sample provided the 9 T cell receptor beta chains below, sequenced in a study of control samples from healthy donors and cancer patients. Generated by immunoSEQ multiplex PCR, the TCRdb table keeps only in-frame clones and is missing some. The sample includes some 120,000 clones, more than 75% seen only once; the top ten take about 2.5%. Sequenced input: blood. The source is a woman in her 70s in good health.

The rearrangement uses TRBV3-1 (or the pseudogene TRBV3-2) and TRBJ2-2; TRBD2 matches at 9 bases. The germline V gene encodes CDR1 LGHDT and CDR2 YNNKEL (reference sequence). The CDR3 is 15 amino acids. The V gene end was trimmed by 4 bases and the J gene end by 4 bases; junction bases not matched to a gene: 4. This chain's CDR3 is CASSPGLAGTGELFF. DNA for the CDR3: TGTGCCAGCAGCCCGGGACTAGCCGGCACCGGGGAGCTGTTTTTT.

V gene TRBV6-5 combines with J gene TRBJ1-4; 7 nucleotides align to TRBD1. V lost 9 bases to trimming and J lost 4 bases; unmatched junction nucleotides: 8. Germline V lookup: CDR1 MNHEY, CDR2 SVGAGI. CDR3 length equals 14 residues. The CDR3 DNA reads TGTGCCAGTATGGGGACAGCCCTTAATGAAAAACTGTTTTTT. Its protein product is CASMGTALNEKLFF.

This CDR3 is CASSATGENIQYF. The CDR3 nucleotides read TGTGCCAGCAGCGCTACAGGGGAAAACATTCAGTACTTC. This rearrangement joins TRBV9 to TRBJ2-4; 7 bases align to TRBD1. After removal of 3 bases from V and 5 bases from J, the junction contained 2 bases not matched to a gene. The CDR3 has 13 amino acids. The germline CDR1 and CDR2 sequences are SGDLS and YYNGEE.

This clone appeared once. V gene TRBV29-1 combines with J gene TRBJ1-1; 7 bases are a match to TRBD1. V dropped 5 bases and J dropped 5; count of bases not matched to a gene: 8. Germline CDR1 reads SQVTM; CDR2 reads ANQGSEA. This CDR3 has 13 residues. CDR3 residues: CSVHGTEGTEAFF. DNA for the CDR3: TGCAGCGTTCACGGGACAGAGGGGACTGAAGCTTTCTTT.

This chain links TRBV27 with TRBJ1-2; the match to TRBD1 covers 7 bases. J gave up 6 bases and V 3 bases, and 4 bases lay outside the gene matches. Germline values: CDR1 MNHEY, CDR2 SMNVEV (reference sequence). The CDR3 has 13 residues. CDR3 bases: TGTGCCAGCAGTTTCCGGACAGGACATGGCTACACCTTC. This gives the protein CASSFRTGHGYTF.

This clone was counted only a few times. The V call is TRBV5-6, the J call TRBJ2-5; D may be TRBD2 (6 bases). Germline V lookup: CDR1 SGHDT, CDR2 YYEEEE. This CDR3 comprises 13 residues. The germline V and J ends were trimmed by 4 bases and 5 bases, with 12 bases remaining between them. CDR3: CASSPGLAETQYF. The CDR3 DNA reads TGTGCCAGCAGCCCCGGCCTAGCGGAGACCCAGTACTTC.

V usage is TRBV19 and J usage is TRBJ1-5; tentatively, D is TRBD1 (5 bases). Germline CDR1 LNHDA, CDR2 SQIVND (reference sequence). This CDR3 is built from 15 residues. Trimming left V 6 bases short and J 2 bases short, with 14 bases between. CDR3 sequence (DNA): TGTGCCAGTAGGTCGCAGGGTGGGGGCAATCAGCCCCAGCATTTT. This gives the protein CASRSQGGGNQPQHF.

This clone was seen a few times. The chain uses TRBV5-1 and TRBJ1-1; perhaps TRBD1 as D (5 bases). In germline, CDR1 is SGHRS, CDR2 YFSETQ. This CDR3 contains 15 residues. Trimming pared 0 bases from V and 11 bases from J, leaving 20 bases between. CDR3 DNA: TGCGCCAGCAGCTTGGAAACGTCAGGGTTAGGGGCCGCTTTCTTT. Translation gives CASSLETSGLGAAFF.

The chain carries TRBV7-2 and TRBJ2-7, with TRBD1 identical over 9 bases. Per germline, CDR1 SGHTA and CDR2 FQGNSA. The CDR3 consists of 15 residues. V gave up 1 base and J gave up 3 bases; unmatched junction bases: 4. The CDR3 reads CASSLVGTGSYEQYF. Written as DNA, the CDR3 is TGTGCCAGCAGCTTAGTGGGGACAGGGAGCTACGAGCAGTACTTC.